The entry that follows covers one T cell receptor (beta chain) sequence. The data stem from a study of T cell changes during pregnancy in multiple sclerosis. The CDR3 consists of 15 residues. CDR1 is SGHTA and CDR2 is FQGNSA in the germline V gene. V was shortened by 5 bases and J by 0 bases, with 11 bases between the two germline ends. Measured with immunoSEQ multiplex PCR; TCRdb has only the in-frame clones, and not every one. The sample consists of tens of thousands of clones, about nine tenths of them appearing once. The chain links TRBV7-2 to TRBJ2-1, with D tentatively TRBD2 (6 bases). This specimen consisted of peripheral blood, obtained in the third trimester of pregnancy. The receptor was derived from a female donor in good health, enrolled as a control in a pregnancy study. The CDR3 coding sequence is TGTGCCAGCAGCAGCCTAGCGCACTCCTACAATGAGCAGTTCTTC. Its protein is CASSSLAHSYNEQFF. Full variable domain (missing parts from reference TRBV7-2 and TRBJ2-1): GAGVSQSPSNKVTEKGKDVELRCDPISGHTALYWYRQSLGQGLEFLIYFQGNSAPDKSGLPSDRFSAERTGGSVSTLTIQRTQQEDSAVYLCASSSLAHSYNEQFFGPGTRLTVL.